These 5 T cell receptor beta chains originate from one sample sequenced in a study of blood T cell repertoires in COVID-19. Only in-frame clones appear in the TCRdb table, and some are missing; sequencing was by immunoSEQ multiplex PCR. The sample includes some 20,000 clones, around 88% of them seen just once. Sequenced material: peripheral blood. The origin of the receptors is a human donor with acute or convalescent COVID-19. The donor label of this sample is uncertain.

CDR3 residues: CASSIAGRSGRATEAFF. Written as DNA, the CDR3 is TGTGCCAGTAGTATAGCCGGGCGGAGCGGTCGGGCCACTGAAGCTTTCTTT. The V gene is TRBV19, the J gene TRBJ1-1, with unresolved D. This CDR3 has 17 residues. V lost 1 base and J lost 4, with 19 bases in between. CDR1 is LNHDA, CDR2 SQIVND, per germline (reference sequence). The whole variable domain, remainder taken from reference TRBV19 and TRBJ1-1, is DGGITQSPKYLFRKEGQNVTLSCEQNLNHDAMYWYRQDPGQGLRLIYYSQIVNDFQKGDIAEGYSVSREKKESFPLTVTSAQKNPTAFYLCASSIAGRSGRATEAFFGQGTRLTVV.

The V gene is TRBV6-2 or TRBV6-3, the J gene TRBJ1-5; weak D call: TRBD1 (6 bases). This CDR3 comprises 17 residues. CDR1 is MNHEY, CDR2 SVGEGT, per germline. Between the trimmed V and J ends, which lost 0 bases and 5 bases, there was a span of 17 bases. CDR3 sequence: CASSYSSGRGLHQPQHF. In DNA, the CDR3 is TGTGCCAGCAGTTACTCCTCGGGCAGGGGTCTTCATCAGCCCCAGCATTTT.

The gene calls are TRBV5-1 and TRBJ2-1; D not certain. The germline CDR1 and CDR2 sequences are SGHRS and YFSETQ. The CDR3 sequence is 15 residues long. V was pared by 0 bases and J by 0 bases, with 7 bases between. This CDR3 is CASSLGSSSYNEQFF. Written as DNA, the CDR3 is TGCGCCAGCAGCTTGGGGAGCAGCTCCTACAATGAGCAGTTCTTC.

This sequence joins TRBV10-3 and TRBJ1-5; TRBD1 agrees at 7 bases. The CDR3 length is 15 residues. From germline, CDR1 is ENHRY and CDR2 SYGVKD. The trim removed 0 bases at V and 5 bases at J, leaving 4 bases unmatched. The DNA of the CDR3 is TGTGCCATCAGTGAGTCAGGGGGCGGAGATCAGCCCCAGCATTTT. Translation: CAISESGGGDQPQHF.

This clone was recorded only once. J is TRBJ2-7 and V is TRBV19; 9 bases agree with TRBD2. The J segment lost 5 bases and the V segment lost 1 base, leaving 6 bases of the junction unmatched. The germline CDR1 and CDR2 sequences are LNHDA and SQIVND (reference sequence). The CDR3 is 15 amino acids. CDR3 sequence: CASSIASGDTDEQYF. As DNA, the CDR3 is TGTGCCAGTAGTATAGCTAGCGGGGACACGGACGAGCAGTACTTC.